This T cell receptor (beta chain) was sequenced for a study of blood T cell repertoires in COVID-19. Study information: In each case, the material was cDNA or gDNA derived from T cells, B-cell-depleted T cells, or PBMCs.

V lost 6 bases, J lost 10 bases, and 4 bases stayed unmatched. There are 13 residues in the CDR3. Using immunoSEQ multiplex PCR, the repertoire was profiled, and TCRdb retains in-frame clones only, with some absent. Of more than 200,000 clones in the sample, over 75% were seen once. The sequence came from a middle-aged man with COVID-19, enrolled during active disease. The specimen sequenced was peripheral blood. The rearrangement uses TRBV12-3 or TRBV12-4 and TRBJ1-6; 9 bases map to TRBD1. DNA of the CDR3: TGTGCCAGCAGCCTCGGGACAGGGTCACCCCTCCACTTT. Protein: CASSLGTGSPLHF.